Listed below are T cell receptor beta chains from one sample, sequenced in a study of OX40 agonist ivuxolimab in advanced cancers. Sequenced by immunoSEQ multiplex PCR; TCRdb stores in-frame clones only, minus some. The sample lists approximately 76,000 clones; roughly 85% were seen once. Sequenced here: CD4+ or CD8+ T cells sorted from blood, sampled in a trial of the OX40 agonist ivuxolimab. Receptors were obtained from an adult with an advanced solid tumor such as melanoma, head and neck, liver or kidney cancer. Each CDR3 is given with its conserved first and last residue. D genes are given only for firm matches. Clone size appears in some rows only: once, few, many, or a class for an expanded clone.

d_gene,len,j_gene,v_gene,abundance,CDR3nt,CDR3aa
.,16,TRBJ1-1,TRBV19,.,TGTGCCAGTAGTATAGCTCCGAGACAAGGGAACACTGAAGCTTTCTTT,CASSIAPRQGNTEAFF
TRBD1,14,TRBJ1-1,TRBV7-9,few,TGTGCCAGCAGCCCCCCCGGGACAGGGACCCAAGCTTTCTTT,CASSPPGTGTQAFF
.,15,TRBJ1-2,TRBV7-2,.,TGTGCCAGCAGCTCGCTGGGGCAGCCTAACTATGGCTACACCTTC,CASSSLGQPNYGYTF
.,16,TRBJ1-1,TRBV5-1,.,TGCGCCAGCAGCGGGGGCAGGGACCAAGTATACACTGAAGCTTTCTTT,CASSGGRDQVYTEAFF
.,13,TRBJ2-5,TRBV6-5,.,TGTGCCAGCACCGACGGGACATTAGAGACCCAGTACTTC,CASTDGTLETQYF
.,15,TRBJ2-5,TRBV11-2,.,TGTGCCAGCAGCTTGAATACTGCGGTTGGAGAGACCCAGTACTTC,CASSLNTAVGETQYF
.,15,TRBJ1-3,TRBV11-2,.,TGTGCCAGCAGCTCCGACGGTAACTCTGGAAACACCATATATTTT,CASSSDGNSGNTIYF
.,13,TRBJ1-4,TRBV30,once,TGTGCCTGGTCACGGGAATTTAATGAAAAACTGTTTTTT,CAWSREFNEKLFF
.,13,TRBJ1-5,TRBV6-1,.,TGTGCCAGCAGCGAGGGAATAAGGCAGCCCCAGCATTTT,CASSEGIRQPQHF
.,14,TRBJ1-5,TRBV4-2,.,TGTGCCAGCAGCCAAGATGAGGGGGATCAGCCCCAGCATTTT,CASSQDEGDQPQHF
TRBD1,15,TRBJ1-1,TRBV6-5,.,TGTGCCAGCAGAAACACCGGACAGGGAAGCACTGAAGCTTTCTTT,CASRNTGQGSTEAFF
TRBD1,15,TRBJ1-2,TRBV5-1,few,TGCGCCAGCAGCTTGGAAACAGGGGAGAACTATGGCTACACCTTC,CASSLETGENYGYTF
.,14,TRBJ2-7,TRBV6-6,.,TGTGCCAGCACCCAAAGGGAGAGATCCTACGAGCAGTACTTC,CASTQRERSYEQYF
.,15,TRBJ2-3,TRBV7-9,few,TGTGCCAGCAGCCCAAAGAGGCGGCTGGGAGATACGCAGTATTTT,CASSPKRRLGDTQYF
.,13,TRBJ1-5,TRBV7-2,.,TGTGCCAGCAGCTTAACTAGCAATCAGCCCCAGCATTTT,CASSLTSNQPQHF
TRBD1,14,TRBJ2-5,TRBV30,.,TGTGCCTGGCTGCCCGGGACAGGGGGCGAAACCCAGTACTTC,CAWLPGTGGETQYF
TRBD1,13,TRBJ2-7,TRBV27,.,TGTGCCAGCAGGTCCGGGACAGGGGGCGAGCAGTACTTC,CASRSGTGGEQYF
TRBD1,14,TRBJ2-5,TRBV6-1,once,TGTGCCAGCACCCGGACAGGGATTATAGAGACCCAGTACTTC,CASTRTGIIETQYF
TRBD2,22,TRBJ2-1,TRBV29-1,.,TGCAGCGTTGAAGATTTCCCATCGGGCCTAGCGGGGGGGCCAGCACTTTACAATGAGCAGTTCTTC,CSVEDFPSGLAGGPALYNEQFF
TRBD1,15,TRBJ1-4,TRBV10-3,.,TGTGCCATCAGTGCCGGACAGGATAGCGGTGAAAAACTGTTTTTT,CAISAGQDSGEKLFF
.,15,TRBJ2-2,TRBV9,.,TGTGCCAGCAGCACCGGGACAATGAACACCGGGGAGCTGTTTTTT,CASSTGTMNTGELFF
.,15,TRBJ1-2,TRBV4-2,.,TGTGCCAGCAGCCAAGATTGGGCACAGGGCTATGGCTACACCTTC,CASSQDWAQGYGYTF
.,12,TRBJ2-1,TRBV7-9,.,TGTGCCAGCAGCTTAATATCCAATGAGCAGTTCTTC,CASSLISNEQFF
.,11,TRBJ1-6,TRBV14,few,TGTGCCAGCAGCCAAAATTCACCCCTCCACTTT,CASSQNSPLHF
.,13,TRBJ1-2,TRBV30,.,TGTGCCTGCCTTGCCCCAGGGAACTATGGCTACACCTTC,CACLAPGNYGYTF
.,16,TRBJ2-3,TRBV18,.,TGTGCCAGCTCACCAAGGGGGCGGGGCGGCACAGATACGCAGTATTTT,CASSPRGRGGTDTQYF
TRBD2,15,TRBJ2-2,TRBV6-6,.,TGTGCCAGCACCCCGGGACTAGCGGGCACCGGGGAGCTGTTTTTT,CASTPGLAGTGELFF
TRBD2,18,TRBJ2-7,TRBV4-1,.,TGCGCCAGCAGCCAAGAGAGGGCCGCGGGGGGCATTATCTACGAGCAGTACTTC,CASSQERAAGGIIYEQYF
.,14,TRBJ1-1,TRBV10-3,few,TGTGCCATCAGCCACGGGGAGAGATCCACTGAAGCTTTCTTT,CAISHGERSTEAFF
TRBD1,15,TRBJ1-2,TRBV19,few,TGTGCCAGTAGTATAGATGGACAGGTCGGCTATGGCTACACCTTC,CASSIDGQVGYGYTF
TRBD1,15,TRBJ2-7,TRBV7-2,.,TGTGCCAGCAGCCCGGGACAGGGAAGGTCCTACGAGCAGTACTTC,CASSPGQGRSYEQYF